This T cell receptor (beta chain) was captured in a study of T-cell reconstitution after alpha-beta-depleted transplantation in children. This clonotype turned up a few times. With 9 bases removed from V and 2 bases from J, the gap between germline ends came to 18 bases. In germline, CDR1 is KGHDR, CDR2 SFDVKD. The CDR3 has 15 residues. Unique molecular identifiers tagged the TCRbeta library. TCRdb independently ran MiXCR on the PCR reads; one entry per CDR3 protein. The table lists 640,000 or so distinct CDR3 sequences, roughly 15% of them singletons, with around 0.96% in the top ten. This sequence joins TRBV24-1 and TRBJ2-5, with D possibly being TRBD1 or TRBD2 (5 bases each). This TCR was recovered from a human donor who donated a stem cell graft to a child with acute myeloid leukemia. Sequenced here: PBMCs from the stem cell graft donor, sampled from the stem cell graft. The CDR3 is CATRRATGTQETQYF. CDR3 nucleotide sequence: TGTGCCACCCGTAGAGCCACCGGGACGCAAGAGACCCAGTACTTC.